One sample yielded the 17 T cell receptor beta chains listed below, sequenced in a study of technical replicates of blood from several donors. Only in-frame clones appear in the TCRdb table, and some are missing; sequencing was by immunoSEQ multiplex PCR. The sample yields 58,000 or so clones, around 88% seen once. Specimen: PBMCs. These receptors were taken from a human donor in good health. Some clones in this sample may be carry-over from other donors' samples.

The chain combines TRBV7-2 with TRBJ2-7; 7 bases are a match to TRBD2. Germline V lookup: CDR1 SGHTA, CDR2 FQGNSA. Trimming removed 5 bases from V and 3 bases from J; junction bases left unmatched: 7. The CDR3 has 14 residues. In DNA, the CDR3 is TGTGCCAGCAGCCCTCCGGGGGGAGGCTACGAGCAGTACTTC. Protein: CASSPPGGGYEQYF.

The chain employs TRBV7-9 and TRBJ2-3; 8 nucleotides line up with TRBD2. Trimming removed 5 bases from V and 2 bases from J; junction bases left unmatched: 6. This CDR3 contains 15 residues. CDR1 and CDR2 (germline): SEHNR, FQNEAQ (reference sequence). The DNA for the CDR3 is TGTGCCAGCAGCGTAACTAGCGGTACCACAGATACGCAGTATTTT. Amino acid sequence: CASSVTSGTTDTQYF.

The CDR3 reads CASSLRGPTPDTQYF. The CDR3 nucleotides read TGTGCCAGCAGCCTGCGGGGGCCTACCCCAGATACGCAGTATTTT. The rearrangement links TRBV5-6 to TRBJ2-3; maybe TRBD2 (7 bases). The CDR3 consists of 15 residues. Trimming cost V 4 bases and J 4 bases, with 16 bases left between them. CDR1 SGHDT and CDR2 YYEEEE come from the germline V gene.

The V call is TRBV4-2, the J call TRBJ1-1; 7 bases match TRBD1. Trimming removed 1 base from V and 0 bases from J; junction bases left unmatched: 8. This CDR3 contains 17 residues. CDR1 and CDR2 (germline): LGHNA, YNFKEQ. The CDR3 spells CASSQATGRLMNTEAFF. Here the CDR3 DNA reads TGTGCCAGCAGCCAAGCGACAGGGCGGCTCATGAACACTGAAGCTTTCTTT.

The chain has TRBV19 and TRBJ1-1; 9 nucleotides match TRBD1. The CDR3 is made up of 14 amino acids. V shed 4 bases, J shed 1 base, and the junction held 1 base outside the gene matches. Germline V CDR1 and CDR2: LNHDA, SQIVND (reference sequence). This chain's CDR3 is CASSTGQGNTEAFF. CDR3 coding DNA: TGTGCCAGTAGTACGGGACAGGGGAACACTGAAGCTTTCTTT.

This rearrangement joins TRBV6-5 to TRBJ1-4; D remains ambiguous. Trimming cost V 8 bases and J 8 bases, with 18 bases left between them. Germline CDR1 is MNHEY and CDR2 is SVGAGI. This CDR3 region has 14 residues. The CDR3 bases are TGTGCCAGCGGGTCACCGCGGGTAGTGGAAAAACTGTTTTTT. It codes for CASGSPRVVEKLFF.

The count of this clone is one. The chain has TRBV2 and TRBJ1-2; TRBD1 might be the D (5 bases). CDR3 length: 15 residues. Germline CDR1 reads SNHLY; CDR2 reads FYNNEI. Trimming cost V 3 bases and J 8 bases, with 19 bases left between them. CDR3 sequence reads: CASSDLTEDARGYTF. CDR3 in DNA: TGTGCCAGCAGTGATCTGACAGAAGATGCGAGAGGCTACACCTTC.

This chain uses TRBV6-1 with TRBJ2-3; D uncertain. V lost 3 bases and J lost 0, with 7 bases in between. CDR1 is MNHNS, CDR2 SASEGT, per germline. The CDR3 has 14 residues. CDR3 loop: CASSERISTDTQYF. CDR3 bases: TGTGCCAGCAGTGAGAGGATTAGCACAGATACGCAGTATTTT.

The chain recombines TRBV19 with TRBJ2-3; weak D call: TRBD2 (5 bases). CDR3 length equals 13 residues. Trimming cost V 8 bases and J 0 bases, with 9 bases left between them. Germline V gene sequence: CDR1 LNHDA, CDR2 SQIVND (reference sequence). As DNA, the CDR3 is TGTGCCAGTTGTCCGGGGAGCACAGATACGCAGTATTTT. Amino acid sequence: CASCPGSTDTQYF.

The rearrangement joins TRBV30 to TRBJ2-7; weak D call: TRBD2 (5 bases). Per the germline V gene, CDR1 is GTSNPN and CDR2 is SVGIG (reference sequence). The CDR3 is 13 residues long. The germline V and J ends were trimmed by 3 bases and 7 bases, with 16 bases remaining between them. The CDR3: CAWSPLGPGEQYF. DNA for the CDR3: TGTGCCTGGAGCCCCCTTGGGCCGGGGGAGCAGTACTTC.

V usage is TRBV7-2 and J usage is TRBJ2-3, with a tentative D call TRBD2 (5 bases). V lost 2 bases and J lost 4, with 13 bases in between. CDR1 SGHTA and CDR2 FQGNSA come from the germline V gene. The CDR3 has 15 amino acids. CDR3 in amino acids: CASSLLAGTPDTQYF. The CDR3, as DNA: TGTGCCAGCAGCTTACTAGCAGGCACACCAGATACGCAGTATTTT.

The gene calls are TRBV6-1 and TRBJ2-1; 9 positions match TRBD2. This CDR3 spans 16 amino acids. Trimming took 4 bases from V and 1 from J; bases not matched to a gene: 5. CDR1 is MNHNS, CDR2 SASEGT, per germline. The CDR3 sequence: CASSGRLAESYNEQFF. Written as DNA, the CDR3 is TGTGCCAGCAGTGGGCGACTAGCGGAATCCTACAATGAGCAGTTCTTC.

The chain recombines TRBV7-9 with TRBJ2-1; maybe TRBD1 (6 bases). Germline V gene lookup returns CDR1 SEHNR and CDR2 FQNEAQ (reference sequence). This CDR3 spans 12 amino acids. V lost 2 bases and J lost 14, with 13 bases in between. The CDR3 loop reads CASSLIPYREFF. In DNA, the CDR3 is TGTGCCAGCAGCTTAATACCCTACAGGGAGTTCTTC.

The chain has TRBV4-3 and TRBJ1-3; no definite D call. The CDR3 has 17 amino acids. Trimming stripped 0 bases from V and 2 bases from J, with 14 bases between. The germline V gene encodes CDR1 LGHNA and CDR2 YSLEER. The CDR3 loop reads CASSQDRGGVTGNTIYF. CDR3 nucleotide sequence: TGCGCCAGCAGCCAAGATCGGGGAGGTGTGACTGGAAACACCATATATTTT.

This clone was recorded only once. The rearrangement links TRBV4-3 to TRBJ1-1, with 8 bases lining up with TRBD1. V gave up 0 bases and J gave up 1 base; unmatched junction bases: 7. CDR1 LGHNA and CDR2 YSLEER come from the germline V gene. The CDR3 runs 17 residues. CDR3 residues: CASSQDSYGTGNTEAFF. In nucleotides, the CDR3 is TGCGCCAGCAGCCAAGATAGTTACGGGACAGGGAACACTGAAGCTTTCTTT.

This clone was picked up one time. The chain carries TRBV10-3 and TRBJ2-6; TRBD2 might be the D (6 bases). Trimming stripped 6 bases from V and 1 base from J, with 10 bases between. The length of the CDR3 is 15 residues. The germline V gene encodes CDR1 ENHRY and CDR2 SYGVKD. The CDR3 region has the DNA TGTGCCATCAGGCCAGGGACTTCTGGGGCCAACGTCCTGACTTTC. This encodes CAIRPGTSGANVLTF.

The V call is TRBV2, the J call TRBJ2-7; D is perhaps TRBD1 (6 bases). The germline V gene encodes CDR1 SNHLY and CDR2 FYNNEI. Trimming shortened V by 6 bases and J by 4 bases, and 13 bases separated the two germline ends. The CDR3 loop spans 13 amino acids. CDR3 DNA: TGTGCCAGCAGAGGCCCAGGGGATTACGAGCAGTACTTC. Its translation is CASRGPGDYEQYF. Variable domain in full (rest from reference TRBV2 and TRBJ2-7): EPEVTQTPSHQVTQMGQEVILRCVPISNHLYFYWYRQILGQKVEFLVSFYNNEISEKSEIFDDQFSVERPDGSNFTLKIRSTKLEDSAMYFCASRGPGDYEQYFGPGTRLTVT.